This passage covers 29 T cell receptor beta chains from one sample sequenced in a study of regulatory T cells in long-lasting Graves disease. Noted time point: newly diagnosed GD, antithyroid drugs for less than 3 months. RNA from PBMCs was the source of the TCR library. Sequencing libraries for TCR beta were prepared with iRepertoire HTBI primers and Arm-PCR of CDR3 regions. TCRdb called the multiplex PCR reads again in MiXCR, with one record for every CDR3 protein. The table shows around 450,000 distinct CDR3 sequences, with just under 15% occurring only once. The sample was also reused in another study, on T cells in Graves' hyperthyroidism and ophthalmopathy.

The sample here was peripheral blood mononuclear cells (PBMCs), taken at new diagnosis, from a patient treated with antithyroid drugs. The source of these receptors is a woman in her 30s with Graves disease.

Ten or more counts support this clonotype. This chain joins TRBV12-5 and TRBJ2-3; D not certain. Germline V gene lookup returns CDR1 LGHNT and CDR2 FRNRAP. The CDR3 totals 15 residues. The V end was cut by 6 bases, the J end by 1 base, with 14 bases between. The DNA for the CDR3 is TGTGCTAGTGGCCCCCTCCAGCCCGGCACAGATACGCAGTATTTT. Protein sequence: CASGPLQPGTDTQYF.

In this sample, this clonotype turned up many times. The chain recombines TRBV11-3 with TRBJ1-1; D call uncertain. The CDR3 spans 15 residues. The germline CDR1 and CDR2 sequences are SGHNT and YENEEA. V lost 0 bases, J lost 3 bases, and 11 bases lay in between. CDR3 coding DNA: TGTGCCAGCAGCTTAGATAATGGTTGGGACACTGAAGCTTTCTTT. It yields the protein CASSLDNGWDTEAFF.

The chain combines TRBV14 with TRBJ1-1, with TRBD1 as a possible D gene (5 bases). CDR3 length: 13 residues. Germline CDR1 SGHDN, CDR2 FVKESK. Trimming stripped 8 bases from V and 3 bases from J, with 13 bases between. CDR3 sequence: CASRKGPDTEAFF. The CDR3 nucleotides are TGTGCCAGCCGTAAGGGGCCGGACACTGAAGCTTTCTTT.

This clonotype was picked up a small number of times. The V and J genes are TRBV11-3 and TRBJ2-6; D gene ambiguous. The CDR3 loop spans 14 amino acids. V shed 5 bases and J shed 4 bases, with 9 bases lying between them. Germline V gives CDR1 SGHNT, CDR2 YENEEA. DNA of the CDR3: TGTGCCAGCAGCACCTGGGAAGGGGCCAACGTCCTGACTTTC. This gives the protein CASSTWEGANVLTF.

A few counts support this clonotype. The chain uses TRBV19 and TRBJ2-1; TRBD2 matches 7 bases. CDR1 and CDR2 from the germline V gene are LNHDA and SQIVND (reference sequence). Germline trimming cut 3 bases from V and 8 bases from J; bases unmatched to any gene: 7. The CDR3 loop spans 14 amino acids. The CDR3 DNA is TGTGCCAGTAGTATTAGAGGGAGGGTCGATGAGCAGTTCTTC. Residues: CASSIRGRVDEQFF.

This clonotype was found many times. V usage is TRBV20-1 and J usage is TRBJ2-3; D ambiguous. Germline V CDR1 and CDR2: DFQATT, SNEGSKA (reference sequence). This CDR3 comprises 13 residues. V was cut by 3 bases and J by 5 bases, with 12 bases left in between. Here the CDR3 reads CSASSSSGDTQYF. The CDR3 nucleotides are TGCAGTGCTAGCTCAAGCTCGGGAGATACGCAGTATTTT.

J is TRBJ2-7 and V is TRBV10-2; D is unresolved. CDR1 is WSHSY and CDR2 is SAAADI in the germline V gene. V lost 3 bases and J 12 bases, leaving 12 bases between the germline ends. The CDR3 consists of 11 residues. CDR3 bases: TGCGCCAGCAGTGACGATGGGGTGGGGTACTTC. Translating gives CASSDDGVGYF.

A note on this clonotype: Given a much more abundant clone one base away, this may be a read error. The chain carries TRBV2 and TRBJ2-1; D ambiguous. V was cut by 7 bases and J by 10 bases, with 17 bases left in between. This CDR3 has 13 residues. Germline values: CDR1 SNHLY, CDR2 FYNNEI. CDR3: CASIQGEVEEQFF. The DNA of the CDR3 is TGTGCCAGCATCCAAGGCGAGGTTGAGGAGCAGTTCTTC.

About this clonotype: Since a much larger clone is just one base distant, this may be a read error. J is TRBJ2-5 and V is TRBV10-3, with 9 positions matching TRBD2. The J call is uncertain, as TRBJ2-1 better fits the DNA end. The CDR3 contains 13 residues. Germline V gene data show CDR1 as ENHRY and CDR2 as SYGVKD. The CDR3 DNA reads TGTGCCATTGGGACTAGCCACAAAGAGACCCAGTTCTTC. Its translation: CAIGTSHKETQFF.

This clonotype was counted only a few times. The genes are TRBV10-3 and TRBJ2-1, with TRBD2 matching 8 bases. This CDR3 has 15 amino acids. Trimming took 6 bases from V and 4 from J; bases not matched to a gene: 8. Germline V gives CDR1 ENHRY, CDR2 SYGVKD. CDR3 DNA sequence: TGTGCCATCAGCCCGGGACTAGGAGGATACAATGAGCAGTTCTTC. Protein sequence: CAISPGLGGYNEQFF.

This clonotype occurred many times. The rearrangement joins TRBV7-8 to TRBJ2-7; D possibly corresponds to TRBD2 (6 bases). Germline V gene lookup returns CDR1 SGHVS and CDR2 FQNEAQ. This CDR3 comprises 14 residues. Between the trimmed V and J ends, which lost 7 bases and 0 bases, there was a span of 13 bases. CDR3 bases: TGTGCCAGCAAACGCGTAGCGGACTCCTACGAGCAGTACTTC. It translates to CASKRVADSYEQYF.

This clonotype was observed at least ten times. The V and J genes are TRBV7-9 and TRBJ2-1; 7 bases are a match to TRBD1. Germline trimming cut 6 bases from V and 6 bases from J; bases unmatched to any gene: 5. The CDR3 runs to 13 residues. Germline values: CDR1 SEHNR, CDR2 FQNEAQ (reference sequence). DNA of the CDR3: TGTGCCAGCAGGAGGGGGCGACCCAATGAGCAGTTCTTC. Protein: CASRRGRPNEQFF.

The chain links TRBV5-4 to TRBJ2-3, with unresolved D. Trimming pared 1 base from V and 4 bases from J, leaving 7 bases between. This CDR3 is 13 amino acids long. CDR1 SGHNT and CDR2 YYREEE come from the germline V gene (reference sequence). As DNA, the CDR3 is TGTGCCAGCAGCTTGTTTCGGGCAGATACGCAGTATTTT. Translating gives CASSLFRADTQYF.

This clonotype was seen at least ten times. The chain uses TRBV11-2 and TRBJ1-2; D possibly corresponds to TRBD1 (6 bases). The CDR3 consists of 19 residues. CDR1 is SGHAT and CDR2 is FQNNGV in the germline V gene. V shed 4 bases and J shed 0 bases, with 24 bases lying between them. CDR3 nucleotide sequence: TGTGCCAGCAGCTCTCCGACTAGGACAGACCAGATTTCTAACTATGGCTACACCTTC. This gives the protein CASSSPTRTDQISNYGYTF.

This clonotype has at least ten counts. The chain employs TRBV10-3 and TRBJ2-5; 14 nucleotides line up with TRBD2. The CDR3 consists of 17 residues. V lost 7 bases and J lost 5; bases outside the gene matches: 12. Germline loops: CDR1 ENHRY, CDR2 SYGVKD. The CDR3 loop is CAIMERLAGGLRETQYF. DNA of the CDR3: TGTGCCATCATGGAGCGACTAGCGGGAGGGCTGAGGGAGACCCAGTACTTC.

The J gene is TRBJ2-1, the V gene TRBV2; a weak D match, TRBD2 (6 bases). V was pared by 3 bases and J by 4 bases, with 13 bases between. Germline values: CDR1 SNHLY, CDR2 FYNNEI. CDR3 length: 15 amino acids. Here the CDR3 reads CASSDGAGPYNEQFF. The CDR3 DNA is TGTGCCAGCAGTGACGGAGCGGGCCCGTACAATGAGCAGTTCTTC.

The V gene is TRBV29-1, the J gene TRBJ1-1; a possible D gene is TRBD1 (6 bases). Trimming pared 4 bases from V and 1 base from J, leaving 10 bases between. The CDR3 consists of 13 residues. Germline loops: CDR1 SQVTM, CDR2 ANQGSEA. The CDR3 spells CSVVKGQNTEAFF. The CDR3 DNA is TGCAGCGTTGTAAAGGGACAGAACACTGAAGCTTTCTTT.

This clonotype has ten or more counts. V gene TRBV27 combines with J gene TRBJ2-5, with D tentatively TRBD1 (6 bases). The ends were cut back, 0 bases at V and 9 bases at J, with 17 bases in the middle. This CDR3 has 15 amino acids. Germline values: CDR1 MNHEY, CDR2 SMNVEV (reference sequence). The chain's CDR3 is CASSLSSMSRGSQYF. The CDR3, as DNA: TGTGCCAGCAGTTTATCGAGTATGAGCAGGGGATCCCAGTACTTC.

The sample holds many counts of this clonotype. This sequence joins TRBV2 and TRBJ2-5; 9 bases are a match to TRBD2. Per germline, CDR1 SNHLY and CDR2 FYNNEI. After removal of 0 bases from V and 2 bases from J, the junction contained 7 bases not matched to a gene. There are 17 residues in the CDR3. The CDR3 loop reads CASSEAVLAGIQETQYF. CDR3 DNA: TGTGCCAGCAGTGAAGCGGTACTAGCGGGTATACAAGAGACCCAGTACTTC.

The V and J genes are TRBV19 and TRBJ2-1; TRBD2 matches 12 bases. Unmatched junction bases numbered 8, after V lost 8 bases and J lost 9 bases. Germline V lookup: CDR1 LNHDA, CDR2 SQIVND (reference sequence). The CDR3 is 14 residues long. The DNA of the CDR3 is TGTGCCAGTCACCGACTAGCGGGAGAGGGTGAGCAGTTCTTC. It is translated as CASHRLAGEGEQFF.

In its sample, this clonotype was seen many times. The chain carries TRBV2 and TRBJ1-1, with TRBD1 matching 11 bases. CDR1 is SNHLY and CDR2 is FYNNEI in the germline V gene. Trimming took 5 bases from V and 5 from J; bases not matched to a gene: 4. The CDR3 is 14 amino acids. DNA for the CDR3: TGTGCCAGCAGTAAGGGACAGGGGGGGACTGAAGCTTTCTTT. This sequence encodes CASSKGQGGTEAFF. The full variable domain, completed using reference TRBV2 and TRBJ1-1, is EPEVTQTPSHQVTQMGQEVILRCVPISNHLYFYWYRQILGQKVEFLVSFYNNEISEKSEIFDDQFSVERPDGSNFTLKIRSTKLEDSAMYFCASSKGQGGTEAFFGQGTRLTVV.

About this clonotype: Sequence at one end of the junction differs from germline and may be a read error. The J gene is TRBJ2-3, the V gene TRBV25-1; tentatively, D is TRBD1 or TRBD2 (5 bases each). Looked up from germline, CDR1 is MGHDK and CDR2 is SYGVNS. The CDR3 is 17 amino acids. CDR3 region: CASRWGKKGPFTDTQYF. The CDR3 DNA follows: TGTGCTAGCAGGTGGGGGAAAAAGGGGCCATTCACAGATACGCAGTATTTT.

A word on this clonotype: Since a much larger clone is just one base distant, this may be a read error. CDR3 loop: CASSLRDLTVTQYF. CDR3 sequence (DNA): TGTGCCAGCAGCCTCAGGGACCTCACAGTTACGCAGTATTTT. The rearrangement uses TRBV11-2 and TRBJ2-3, with D perhaps assigned TRBD1 or TRBD2 (5 bases each). There are 14 residues in the CDR3. CDR1 SGHAT and CDR2 FQNNGV come from the germline V gene.

The table lists this clonotype with many counts. This rearrangement joins TRBV20-1 to TRBJ2-5; D is uncertain. This CDR3 spans 14 amino acids. V was pared by 0 bases and J by 5 bases, with 13 bases between. Germline CDR1 is DFQATT and CDR2 is SNEGSKA (reference sequence). The CDR3 here is CSARDPAGLETQYF. The CDR3 region has the DNA TGCAGTGCTAGAGACCCGGCAGGTTTGGAGACCCAGTACTTC.

This clonotype was counted ten times or more. The chain joins TRBV6-2 or TRBV6-3 to TRBJ2-7; 10 bases are shared with TRBD1. The CDR3 totals 14 residues. Germline CDR1 reads MNHEY; CDR2 reads SVGEGT. V was pared by 2 bases and J by 9 bases, with 7 bases of the junction left unmatched. The CDR3 nucleotides read TGTGCCAGCAGTTACCGGGACAGGGGTTCGGGGCAGTACTTC. Amino acid sequence: CASSYRDRGSGQYF.

This clonotype occurred many times. This chain links TRBV24-1 with TRBJ2-5; 9 bases are shared with TRBD1. The CDR3 runs to 15 residues. Germline CDR1 is KGHDR and CDR2 is SFDVKD. V lost 4 bases to trimming and J lost 4 bases; unmatched junction nucleotides: 6. CDR3 nucleotide sequence: TGTGCCACCAGTGACCGGGACAGGGTTGGAGAGACCCAGTACTTC. Its protein product is CATSDRDRVGETQYF.

This clonotype was seen at least ten times. The chain joins TRBV11-2 to TRBJ2-7; D gene uncertain. The V gene lost 7 bases and the J gene lost 6 bases, with 10 bases spanning the gap. The germline CDR1 and CDR2 sequences are SGHAT and FQNNGV. The CDR3 is 11 amino acids. The CDR3 DNA reads TGTGCCAGCACCACCCTGAGCGAGCAGTACTTC. This encodes CASTTLSEQYF. Combining the CDR3 with reference TRBV11-2 and TRBJ2-7 gives the whole variable domain EAGVAQSPRYKIIEKRQSVAFWCNPISGHATLYWYQQILGQGPKLLIQFQNNGVVDDSQLPKDRFSAERLKGVDSTLKIQPAKLEDSAVYLCASTTLSEQYFGPGTRLTVT.

This clonotype came up a few times. This chain links TRBV5-5 with TRBJ1-5, with 7 bases aligning to TRBD1. Germline CDR1 reads SGHKS; CDR2 reads YYEKEE (reference sequence). The CDR3 is 18 amino acids. V lost 2 bases, J lost 6 bases, and 17 bases stayed unmatched. The CDR3 sequence: CASSFSTGSGMASQPQHF. Here the CDR3 DNA reads TGTGCCAGCAGCTTTTCGACAGGGTCGGGGATGGCGAGTCAGCCCCAGCATTTT.

This clonotype was recorded many times. The rearrangement joins TRBV3-1 to TRBJ2-1; 13 bases are shared with TRBD2. CDR1 is LGHDT, CDR2 YNNKEL, per germline (reference sequence). The CDR3 runs 15 residues. The junction had 6 bases not matched to a gene; V was cut back by 1 base and J by 12 bases. CDR3 nucleotides: TGTGCCAGCAGCCAAGGGACTAGCGGGAGAACTACGCAGTTCTTC. This encodes CASSQGTSGRTTQFF.